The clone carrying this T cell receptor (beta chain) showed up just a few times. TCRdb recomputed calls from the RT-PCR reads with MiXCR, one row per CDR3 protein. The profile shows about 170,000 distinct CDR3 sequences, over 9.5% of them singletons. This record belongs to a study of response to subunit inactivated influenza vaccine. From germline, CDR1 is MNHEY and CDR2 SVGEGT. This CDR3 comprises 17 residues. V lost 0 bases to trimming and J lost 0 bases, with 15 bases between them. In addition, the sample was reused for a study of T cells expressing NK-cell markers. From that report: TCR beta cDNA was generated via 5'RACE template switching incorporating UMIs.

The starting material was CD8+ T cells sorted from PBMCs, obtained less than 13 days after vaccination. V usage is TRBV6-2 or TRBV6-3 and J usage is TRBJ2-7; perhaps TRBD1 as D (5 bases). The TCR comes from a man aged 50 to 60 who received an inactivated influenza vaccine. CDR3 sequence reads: CASSYSVRDSVSYEQYF. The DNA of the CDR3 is TGTGCCAGCAGTTACTCGGTTCGAGACAGCGTCTCCTACGAGCAGTACTTC.